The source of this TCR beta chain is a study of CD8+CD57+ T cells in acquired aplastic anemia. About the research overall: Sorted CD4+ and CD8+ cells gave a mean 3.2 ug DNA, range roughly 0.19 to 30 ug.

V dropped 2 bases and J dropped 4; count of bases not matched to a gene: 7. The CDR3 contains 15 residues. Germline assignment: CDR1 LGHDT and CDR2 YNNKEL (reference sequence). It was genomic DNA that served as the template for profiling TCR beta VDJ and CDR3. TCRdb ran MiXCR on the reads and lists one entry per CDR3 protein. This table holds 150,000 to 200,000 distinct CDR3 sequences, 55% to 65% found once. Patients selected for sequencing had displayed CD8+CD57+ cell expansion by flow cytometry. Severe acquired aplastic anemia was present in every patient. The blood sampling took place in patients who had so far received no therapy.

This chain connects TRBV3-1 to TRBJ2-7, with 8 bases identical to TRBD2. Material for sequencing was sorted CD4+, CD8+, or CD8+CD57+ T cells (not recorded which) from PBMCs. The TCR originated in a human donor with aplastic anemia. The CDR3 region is CASSQSAGGTYEQYF. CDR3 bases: TGTGCCAGCAGCCAATCGGCGGGGGGAACTTACGAGCAGTACTTC.